Presented here are 25 T cell receptor beta chains from one specimen sequenced in a study of human thymus T cells. Thymic samples were excised during corrective heart operations. This table comes from immunoSEQ multiplex PCR, and its TCRdb copy is limited to in-frame clones, with some not included. The data contain roughly 130,000 clones, about 93% of them singletons. The material sequenced was thymus tissue. These TCRs come from a boy under two years old with a congenital heart defect but otherwise immunologically healthy.

The V gene is TRBV7-9, the J gene TRBJ2-4, with D hard to call. V was trimmed by 1 base and J by 2 bases, leaving 3 bases between them. This CDR3 contains 13 residues. In germline, CDR1 is SEHNR, CDR2 FQNEAQ (reference sequence). The CDR3: CASSLGPKNIQYF. The CDR3, as DNA: TGTGCCAGCAGCTTAGGTCCCAAAAACATTCAGTACTTC.

The chain carries TRBV4-3 and TRBJ1-6, with D perhaps TRBD1 (6 bases). This CDR3 has 15 residues. Germline assignment: CDR1 LGHNA and CDR2 YSLEER. Trimming took 2 bases from V and 7 from J, leaving 12 bases between them. CDR3 DNA sequence: TGCGCCAGCAGCCAACAGGGGTTGGGAAATTCACCCCTCCACTTT. This codes for CASSQQGLGNSPLHF.

The chain combines TRBV21-1 with TRBJ2-5; the listed D gene, TRBD1, was not tested against the DNA. TRBV21-1 is given as a pseudogene. The CDR3 consists of 23 residues. The CDR3 DNA reads as TGTGCCAGCAGCAAAGTTACAGGACAGGGGGCCTTTCATGTTTTTGGCCACCAAGAGACCCAGTACTTC. Protein sequence: CASSKVTGQGAFHVFGHQETQYF.

CDR3: CASEVGTEAFF. The CDR3 region has the DNA TGTGCCTCAGAGGTAGGAACTGAAGCTTTCTTT. The chain employs TRBV30 and TRBJ1-1; D remains ambiguous. The CDR3 has 11 amino acids. CDR1 is GTSNPN and CDR2 is SVGIG in the germline V gene (reference sequence). V dropped 7 bases and J dropped 5 bases, with 11 bases sitting between them.

The rearrangement uses TRBV7-8 and TRBJ2-2; TRBD2 agrees at 15 bases. Germline V gene lookup returns CDR1 SGHVS and CDR2 FQNEAQ. There are 17 residues in the CDR3. Trimming at V came to 7 bases and at J to 5 bases, leaving 8 bases not matched to a gene. This chain's CDR3 is CASTRTSGGARTGELFF. The CDR3 region has the DNA TGTGCCAGCACCAGGACTAGCGGGGGGGCTAGAACCGGGGAGCTGTTTTTT.

In its sample, this clone was seen once. The rearrangement uses TRBV4-2 and TRBJ2-7; TRBD1 agrees at 8 bases. After removal of 0 bases from V and 0 bases from J, the junction contained 4 bases not matched to a gene. CDR1 is LGHNA, CDR2 YNFKEQ, per germline. This CDR3 is built from 16 residues. CDR3 DNA sequence: TGTGCCAGCAGCCAAGAATGGGACAGGAGCTCCTACGAGCAGTACTTC. It encodes CASSQEWDRSSYEQYF.

The rearrangement links TRBV7-8 to TRBJ2-7, with no clear D. Trimming left V 1 base short and J 1 base short, with 11 bases between. Germline-derived CDR1 and CDR2 are SGHVS and FQNEAQ. The CDR3 spans 15 residues. CDR3 nucleotide sequence: TGTGCCAGCAGCTTAGTCCTCCTGGGGTCCTACGAGCAGTACTTC. It yields the protein CASSLVLLGSYEQYF.

The V gene is TRBV28, the J gene TRBJ1-6; 10 bases are a match to TRBD1. The J segment lost 5 bases and the V segment lost 6 bases, leaving 7 bases of the junction unmatched. Germline V gene sequence: CDR1 MDHEN, CDR2 SYDVKM. CDR3 length: 16 residues. The CDR3 protein is CASSSDRGRHNSPLHF. The CDR3 bases are TGTGCCAGCAGCTCGGACAGGGGGAGACATAATTCACCCCTCCACTTT.

The chain employs TRBV7-9 and TRBJ1-1; perhaps TRBD1 as D (5 bases). V was cut by 1 base and J by 5 bases, with 14 bases left in between. The germline V gene has CDR1 SEHNR and CDR2 FQNEAQ (reference sequence). The CDR3 contains 15 residues. CDR3 amino acids: CASSLESRGLTEAFF. The CDR3 DNA reads TGTGCCAGCAGCTTAGAATCCCGGGGCTTGACTGAAGCTTTCTTT.

This clone has more than one count but fewer than ten. The chain employs TRBV6-6 and TRBJ1-1; no firm D call. This CDR3 has 14 amino acids. Germline V lookup: CDR1 MNHNY, CDR2 SVGAGI (reference sequence). V shed 8 bases and J shed 1 base, with 14 bases lying between them. The CDR3 is CASDWEAWNTEAFF. The CDR3 DNA reads TGTGCCAGCGATTGGGAAGCGTGGAACACTGAAGCTTTCTTT.

The gene calls are TRBV7-9 and TRBJ2-6; 9 bases are a match to TRBD1. This CDR3 is 15 amino acids long. CDR1 is SEHNR and CDR2 is FQNEAQ in the germline V gene (reference sequence). The V and J ends lost 5 bases and 2 bases, in that order; junction bases with no gene match: 1. The CDR3 coding sequence is TGTGCCAGCAGCCGACAGGGGGCTGGGGCCAACGTCCTGACTTTC. Translating gives CASSRQGAGANVLTF.

This clone was observed once. The J gene is TRBJ2-7, the V gene TRBV5-1; TRBD1 might be the D (6 bases). Germline-derived CDR1 and CDR2 are SGHRS and YFSETQ. The CDR3 has 15 residues. The ends were cut back, 2 bases at V and 5 bases at J, with 17 bases in the middle. As DNA, the CDR3 is TGCGCCAGCAGCTTTAGGCCAGGGGCTCCCAACGAGCAGTACTTC. It encodes CASSFRPGAPNEQYF. Drawing the rest from reference TRBV5-1 and TRBJ2-7, the complete variable domain is KAGVTQTPRYLIKTRGQQVTLSCSPISGHRSVSWYQQTPGQGLQFLFEYFSETQRNKGNFPGRFSGRQFSNSRSEMNVSTLELGDSALYLCASSFRPGAPNEQYFGPGTRLTVT.

This rearrangement joins TRBV19 to TRBJ2-1; a weak D match, TRBD2 (6 bases). In germline, CDR1 is LNHDA, CDR2 SQIVND (reference sequence). V lost 5 bases, J lost 1 base, and 24 bases lay in between. This CDR3 is built from 19 residues. The CDR3 DNA follows: TGTGCCAGTAGTCCTAAAGTGGGGGACTCAAATGGGTCCTACAATGAGCAGTTCTTC. Protein product: CASSPKVGDSNGSYNEQFF.

This rearrangement joins TRBV29-1 to TRBJ2-5; 7 positions agree with TRBD1. The CDR3 covers 19 residues. The germline gives CDR1 SQVTM, CDR2 ANQGSEA. The J segment lost 2 bases and the V segment lost 0 bases, leaving 18 bases of the junction unmatched. CDR3 sequence reads: CSVEDAITAQGDTQETQYF. The CDR3 coding sequence is TGCAGCGTTGAAGATGCCATTACCGCCCAGGGGGACACACAAGAGACCCAGTACTTC.

V usage is TRBV7-8 and J usage is TRBJ2-7; 8 nucleotides agree with TRBD1. The germline CDR1 and CDR2 sequences are SGHVS and FQNEAQ. This CDR3 contains 15 residues. Trimming at V came to 3 bases and at J to 5 bases, leaving 9 bases not matched to a gene. CDR3 nucleotides: TGTGCCAGCAGCTTTAGACAGGGGACATGGGACGAGCAGTACTTC. Translation gives CASSFRQGTWDEQYF.

The chain is built from TRBV18 and TRBJ1-5; no clear D. V was clipped by 4 bases and J by 11 bases, with 9 bases between them. The germline V gene has CDR1 KGHSH and CDR2 LQKENI. The CDR3 sequence is 11 residues long. CDR3: CASSLLGAQHF. The DNA for the CDR3 is TGTGCCAGCTCACTTCTGGGAGCCCAGCATTTT.

This clone has a single count. This chain connects TRBV28 to TRBJ1-2, with D unresolved. CDR3 length: 14 residues. Trimming stripped 6 bases from V and 3 bases from J, with 14 bases between. CDR1 is MDHEN and CDR2 is SYDVKM in the germline V gene. The DNA for the CDR3 is TGTGCCAGCAGGTGGGCCAAGGGTTACTATGGCTACACCTTC. Encoded protein: CASRWAKGYYGYTF.

Here the CDR3 reads CASTAGGTINPGANVLTF. In nucleotides, the CDR3 is TGTGCCAGCACCGCCGGGGGGACAATTAATCCTGGGGCCAACGTCCTGACTTTC. The chain uses TRBV11-2 and TRBJ2-6; the D gene is possibly TRBD2 (7 bases). The CDR3 loop spans 18 amino acids. The V end lost 7 bases, the J end lost 2 bases, and 21 bases lay between the germline ends. The V gene's germline CDR1 is SGHAT and CDR2 FQNNGV.

J is TRBJ1-5 and V is TRBV6-6; D gene unclear. V was pared by 2 bases and J by 3 bases, with 11 bases between. The germline CDR1 and CDR2 sequences are MNHNY and SVGAGI (reference sequence). CDR3 length equals 15 residues. The CDR3 region is CASSYLHLFNQPQHF. The CDR3 DNA sequence: TGTGCCAGCAGTTACCTACACCTTTTCAATCAGCCCCAGCATTTT.

The chain uses TRBV7-9 and TRBJ2-1, with 10 bases that match TRBD2. Germline CDR1 SEHNR, CDR2 FQNEAQ (reference sequence). The CDR3 length is 17 residues. V trimming: 0 bases; J trimming: 1 base; junction bases outside the gene matches: 3. The CDR3 bases are TGTGCCAGCAGCTTAGCGCCTAGCGGGGGTTCCTACAATGAGCAGTTCTTC. Translated: CASSLAPSGGSYNEQFF.

The rearrangement uses TRBV5-1 and TRBJ2-2, with 7 bases matching TRBD2. Trimming cost V 1 base and J 0 bases; bases outside gene matches: 9. In germline, CDR1 is SGHRS, CDR2 YFSETQ. The CDR3 consists of 18 residues. The CDR3 sequence: CASSLPTTSSANTGELFF. Here the CDR3 DNA reads TGCGCCAGCAGCTTGCCCACGACTAGCTCCGCGAACACCGGGGAGCTGTTTTTT.

V and J are TRBV4-3 and TRBJ1-1; D uncertain. The CDR3 loop spans 13 amino acids. V was cut by 1 base and J by 1 base, with 4 bases left in between. Germline CDR1 is LGHNA and CDR2 is YSLEER. DNA of the CDR3: TGCGCCAGCAGCCAAGGGAGGAACACTGAAGCTTTCTTT. Its protein is CASSQGRNTEAFF.

This chain connects TRBV21-1 to TRBJ2-3; the D call in the table, TRBD1, was not verified against the DNA. TRBV21-1 is recorded as a pseudogene. The CDR3 consists of 16 residues. CDR3 DNA sequence: TGTGCCAGCAGCGTCCCTAAAGGGGACAGGGAAGATACGCAGTATTTT. Amino acid sequence: CASSVPKGDREDTQYF.

This chain connects TRBV4-2 to TRBJ1-1; weak D call: TRBD1 (6 bases). Germline CDR1 and CDR2: LGHNA and YNFKEQ. The ends were cut back, 0 bases at V and 4 bases at J, with 27 bases in the middle. The CDR3 totals 20 residues. The CDR3 is CASSQDIMLLGGTFITEAFF. The CDR3 DNA is TGTGCCAGCAGCCAAGATATCATGCTATTAGGGGGGACATTCATCACTGAAGCTTTCTTT.

The rearrangement uses TRBV9 and TRBJ2-2, with TRBD2 as a possible D gene (6 bases). The CDR3 extends over 15 amino acids. Trimming left V 0 bases short and J 9 bases short, with 15 bases between. The germline V gene has CDR1 SGDLS and CDR2 YYNGEE. The CDR3, as DNA: TGTGCCAGCAGCGTAGAGTGGGACTCTGTCTGGGAGCTGTTTTTT. Its protein product is CASSVEWDSVWELFF.